The 14 T cell receptor beta chains reported below all come from one sample, sequenced in a study of T cell responses to AZD1222 COVID-19 vaccine. The repertoire was sequenced with immunoSEQ multiplex PCR; TCRdb's copy has only in-frame clones and lacks some. The sample consists of approximately 130,000 clones, around 89% of them appearing once. Sequencing was performed on peripheral blood, taken on day 0 of MenACWY control vaccination. These receptors were obtained from an adult in good health.

V and J are TRBV9 and TRBJ2-7, with D perhaps being TRBD1 or TRBD2 (5 bases each). CDR1 is SGDLS, CDR2 YYNGEE, per germline. The CDR3 runs to 14 residues. V was clipped by 3 bases and J by 3 bases, with 13 bases between them. Written as DNA, the CDR3 is TGTGCCAGCAGCGCGGGTGGGGGAAACTACGAGCAGTACTTC. Translated, it gives CASSAGGGNYEQYF.

This clone showed up just once. J is TRBJ2-1 and V is TRBV6-5; D is possibly TRBD2 (6 bases). V was shortened by 10 bases and J by 4 bases, with 14 bases between the two germline ends. This CDR3 is built from 13 residues. Germline CDR1 and CDR2: MNHEY and SVGAGI. The CDR3 nucleotides read TGTGCCATCCGGGACTCTCTGTACAATGAGCAGTTCTTC. Translation gives CAIRDSLYNEQFF.

The chain combines TRBV19 with TRBJ2-7; possibly TRBD1 or TRBD2 for D (5 bases each). Deletions cut 3 bases from V and 3 bases from J, with 9 bases between. The CDR3 spans 13 residues. Germline lookup yields CDR1 LNHDA and CDR2 SQIVND (reference sequence). CDR3 loop: CASSMGRFYEQYF. For the CDR3, the DNA is TGTGCCAGTAGTATGGGACGGTTCTACGAGCAGTACTTC. The entire variable domain, with the rest obtained from reference TRBV19 and TRBJ2-7, is as follows: DGGITQSPKYLFRKEGQNVTLSCEQNLNHDAMYWYRQDPGQGLRLIYYSQIVNDFQKGDIAEGYSVSREKKESFPLTVTSAQKNPTAFYLCASSMGRFYEQYFGPGTRLTVT.

This clone was seen only once. The CDR3 DNA reads as TGTGCCAGCAGCTTAGCTGGAGTCAGGGGCTTGAACACTGAAGCTTTCTTT. Translated: CASSLAGVRGLNTEAFF. The chain couples TRBV13 to TRBJ1-1, with a weak D call TRBD1 (6 bases). The V gene's germline CDR1 is PRHDT and CDR2 FYEKMQ (reference sequence). Trimming took 1 base from V and 0 from J, leaving 15 bases between them. There are 17 residues in the CDR3.

The chain links TRBV9 to TRBJ2-1; D may correspond to TRBD1 or TRBD2 (6 bases each). There are 15 residues in the CDR3. Germline CDR1 is SGDLS and CDR2 is YYNGEE. V lost 2 bases, J lost 6 bases, and 15 bases lay in between. This CDR3 reads CASSVQDSGFNEQFF. The CDR3 DNA follows: TGTGCCAGCAGCGTCCAGGACAGCGGGTTCAATGAGCAGTTCTTC.

This clone appeared a single time. This chain uses TRBV29-1 with TRBJ1-2; a weak D match, TRBD1 (5 bases). Per the germline V gene, CDR1 is SQVTM and CDR2 is ANQGSEA. The length of the CDR3 is 13 residues. Deletions cut 5 bases from V and 7 bases from J, with 17 bases between. Here the CDR3 DNA reads TGCAGCGTTAACGGGGGAGCCCCACCTGGCTACACCTTC. This codes for CSVNGGAPPGYTF. The entire variable domain, with the rest obtained from reference TRBV29-1 and TRBJ1-2, is as follows: SAVISQKPSRDICQRGTSLTIQCQVDSQVTMMFWYRQQPGQSLTLIATANQGSEATYESGFVIDKFPISRPNLTFSTLTVSNMSPEDSSIYLCSVNGGAPPGYTFGSGTRLTVV.

The chain uses TRBV4-1 and TRBJ1-1; tentative D call: TRBD1 (5 bases). Trimming stripped 3 bases from V and 10 bases from J, with 9 bases between. Germline CDR1 MGHRA, CDR2 YSYEKL. The CDR3 length is 11 residues. DNA for the CDR3: TGCGCCAGCAGCCAGGGGGTAGGAGCTTTCTTT. It yields the protein CASSQGVGAFF.

V is TRBV9 and J is TRBJ1-1; D is undetermined. Germline CDR1 is SGDLS and CDR2 is YYNGEE. The V and J ends lost 4 bases and 11 bases respectively, with 15 bases between them. The CDR3 is made up of 12 amino acids. In nucleotides, the CDR3 is TGTGCCAGCAGCCCCCTGGGTGAAGTGGCTTTCTTT. Its translation: CASSPLGEVAFF.

This clone came up once. The chain carries TRBV5-1 and TRBJ2-3; TRBD1 matches 10 bases. The CDR3 sequence is 16 residues long. Unmatched junction bases numbered 6, after V lost 2 bases and J lost 3 bases. From germline, CDR1 is SGHRS and CDR2 YFSETQ. CDR3 protein: CASSLKTGGATDTQYF. The DNA for the CDR3 is TGCGCCAGCAGCTTAAAGACAGGGGGCGCGACAGATACGCAGTATTTT. Using reference TRBV5-1 and TRBJ2-3 for the parts outside the CDR3, the full variable domain is KAGVTQTPRYLIKTRGQQVTLSCSPISGHRSVSWYQQTPGQGLQFLFEYFSETQRNKGNFPGRFSGRQFSNSRSEMNVSTLELGDSALYLCASSLKTGGATDTQYFGPGTRLTVL.

The rearrangement joins TRBV7-8 to TRBJ2-7; 8 bases agree with TRBD1. The germline V gene encodes CDR1 SGHVS and CDR2 FQNEAQ. V lost 4 bases, J lost 11 bases, and 10 bases stayed unmatched. This CDR3 contains 13 residues. In nucleotides, the CDR3 is TGTGCCAGCAGCTCAAGGGACAGGACGAGCAAGTACTTC. It yields the protein CASSSRDRTSKYF. Drawing the rest from reference TRBV7-8 and TRBJ2-7, the complete variable domain is GAGVSQSPRYKVAKRGQDVALRCDPISGHVSLFWYQQALGQGPEFLTYFQNEAQLDKSGLPSDRFFAERPEGSVSTLKIQRTQQEDSAVYLCASSSRDRTSKYFGPGTRLTVT.

The chain joins TRBV24-1 to TRBJ2-3, with D perhaps assigned TRBD1 or TRBD2 (5 bases each). Germline assignment: CDR1 KGHDR and CDR2 SFDVKD. Trimming removed 4 bases at V and 0 bases at J, with 16 bases between. The length of the CDR3 is 17 residues. Here the CDR3 reads CATSDGASYGSTDTQYF. Here the CDR3 DNA reads TGTGCCACCAGTGACGGGGCCAGCTACGGTAGCACAGATACGCAGTATTTT.

The J gene is TRBJ2-3, the V gene TRBV5-1; weak D call: TRBD2 (6 bases). The V and J ends lost 2 bases and 1 base respectively, with 29 bases between them. The CDR3 is 21 residues long. Germline CDR1 SGHRS, CDR2 YFSETQ. CDR3 protein: CASSLYGGSGTPNVGTDTQYF. The DNA for the CDR3 is TGCGCCAGCAGCTTATACGGGGGTAGCGGAACCCCAAACGTAGGCACAGATACGCAGTATTTT.

The V gene is TRBV7-6, the J gene TRBJ1-1; D is unclear. Trimming removed 1 base from V and 0 bases from J, with 6 bases in between. This CDR3 has 14 residues. Germline lookup yields CDR1 SGHVS and CDR2 FNYEAQ. The CDR3 DNA sequence: TGTGCCAGCAGCTTAGGAGATTTGAACACTGAAGCTTTCTTT. It is translated as CASSLGDLNTEAFF.

This chain links TRBV6-1 with TRBJ2-5; D not resolved. The CDR3 totals 14 residues. Per the germline V gene, CDR1 is MNHNS and CDR2 is SASEGT. Between the trimmed V and J ends, which lost 2 bases and 1 base, there was a span of 8 bases. DNA of the CDR3: TGTGCCAGCAGTGAACTTGGCAGCCAAGAGACCCAGTACTTC. It codes for CASSELGSQETQYF.